A single TCR beta chain is shown here with its context. As for treatment: around 19 received Ad26.COV2.S at low or high dose, single or two shots; about 5 received placebo; per-sample allocation not given. Repertoires come from day 63 after the first vaccine or placebo injection. The germline V and J ends were trimmed by 2 bases and 3 bases, with 17 bases remaining between them. Germline V gene lookup returns CDR1 SGHRS and CDR2 YFSETQ. This CDR3 contains 16 residues. This entry is derived from a study of Ad26.COV2.S vaccination and SARS-CoV-2 variants. Data came from immunoSEQ multiplex PCR; TCRdb stores just in-frame clones and leaves some out. The profile shows 350,000 to 400,000 clones, less than 90% of them singletons.

The sample was peripheral blood, taken in a trial of Ad26.COV2.S vaccine versus placebo. The V and J genes are TRBV5-1 and TRBJ1-1; D is ambiguous. This clonotype originated in a person between 18 and 59 years old who received the Ad26.COV2.S COVID-19 vaccine or a placebo. This chain's CDR3 is CASSLGRLRDYTEAFF. The CDR3 nucleotides are TGCGCCAGCAGCTTAGGACGGTTAAGGGATTACACTGAAGCTTTCTTT.